The 17 T cell receptor beta chains in this list originate from one sample, sequenced in a study of T cells expressing NK-cell markers. TCRdb reprocessed the 5' RACE reads; each CDR3 protein has one entry and no DNA is given. The sample includes 300,000 to 450,000 distinct CDR3 sequences. The sample was blood T cells: a sorted CD56 or NKG2C T cell subset, CD4+ or CD8+ T cells, or bulk PBMC T cells (not recorded which). The receptors were gathered from a man aged 18 to 69 in good health.

The J gene is TRBJ1-2, the V gene TRBV27; TCRdb indicates TRBD1, and absent DNA this call remains unverified. Germline CDR1 MNHEY, CDR2 SMNVEV (reference sequence). The CDR3 consists of 16 residues. The CDR3: CASSYSRGQGAYGYTF.

V gene TRBV15 combines with J gene TRBJ2-5; TCRdb's D call of TRBD1 is untestable without DNA. CDR3 length: 15 amino acids. The germline CDR1 and CDR2 sequences are LNHNV and YYDKDF (reference sequence). This CDR3 reads CATSRGDRGPETQYF.

J is TRBJ2-5 and V is TRBV5-4. Germline V gives CDR1 SGHNT, CDR2 YYREEE (reference sequence). The CDR3 is 12 residues long. This chain's CDR3 is CASSLFTETQYF.

The rearrangement links TRBV5-1 to TRBJ2-7; TCRdb outputs TRBD1, but without DNA this stays unchecked. The CDR3 spans 14 residues. In germline, CDR1 is SGHRS, CDR2 YFSETQ. This CDR3 reads CASSLDPQGPEQYF.

The CDR3 sequence: CASSTGLAGGPKVQETQYF. V is TRBV5-1 and J is TRBJ2-5; TCRdb proposes TRBD2, but this gene call is untestable without DNA. The germline V gene has CDR1 SGHRS and CDR2 YFSETQ. CDR3 length: 19 amino acids. Full variable domain (missing parts from reference TRBV5-1 and TRBJ2-5): KAGVTQTPRYLIKTRGQQVTLSCSPISGHRSVSWYQQTPGQGLQFLFEYFSETQRNKGNFPGRFSGRQFSNSRSEMNVSTLELGDSALYLCASSTGLAGGPKVQETQYFGPGTRLLVL.

The gene calls are TRBV7-2 and TRBJ2-1; without DNA, the TCRdb call of TRBD1 cannot be checked. CDR3 length: 17 amino acids. Germline-derived CDR1 and CDR2 are SGHTA and FQGNSA. The CDR3 loop reads CASSLGPMSRSYNEQFF.

The chain recombines TRBV6-1 with TRBJ1-6. The germline V gene has CDR1 MNHNS and CDR2 SASEGT. The CDR3 has 13 residues. The chain's CDR3 is CASSEAQNSPLHF.

The CDR3 loop reads CASSRGPPMNTEAFF. V gene TRBV6-2 or TRBV6-3 combines with J gene TRBJ1-1; the TRBD1 assignment by TCRdb is unverifiable without DNA. Germline V gene sequence: CDR1 MNHEY, CDR2 SVGEGT. This CDR3 spans 15 amino acids.

This sequence joins TRBV7-2 and TRBJ2-1; TCRdb's D gene call, TRBD2, goes unchecked for lack of DNA. The CDR3 contains 14 residues. Germline loops: CDR1 SGHTA, CDR2 FQGNSA. The CDR3 loop is CASSLELAGGRQFF.

This chain links TRBV7-9 with TRBJ2-1; TCRdb's assignment of TRBD1 cannot be checked, as there is no DNA. CDR1 is SEHNR, CDR2 FQNEAQ, per germline (reference sequence). There are 13 residues in the CDR3. CDR3 residues: CASSLQGTPEQFF.

This CDR3 is CASSSPTSPDTQYF. The rearrangement links TRBV25-1 to TRBJ2-3; the TCRdb D gene call, TRBD2, has no DNA to confirm it. Germline V lookup: CDR1 MGHDK, CDR2 SYGVNS. This CDR3 region has 14 residues.

V usage is TRBV19 and J usage is TRBJ2-4. Per the germline V gene, CDR1 is LNHDA and CDR2 is SQIVND (reference sequence). CDR3 size: 14 residues. Here the CDR3 reads CASMKGLGKNIQYF.

The chain is built from TRBV5-1 and TRBJ2-1; TCRdb picks TRBD1, but there is no DNA to check that call. The germline gives CDR1 SGHRS, CDR2 YFSETQ. The CDR3 sequence is 15 residues long. Here the CDR3 reads CASSAGQGAQNEQFF. Based on the CDR3 plus reference TRBV5-1 and TRBJ2-1, the full variable domain is KAGVTQTPRYLIKTRGQQVTLSCSPISGHRSVSWYQQTPGQGLQFLFEYFSETQRNKGNFPGRFSGRQFSNSRSEMNVSTLELGDSALYLCASSAGQGAQNEQFFGPGTRLTVL.

The chain uses TRBV27 and TRBJ1-6; TCRdb indicates TRBD1, and absent DNA this call remains unverified. The CDR3 consists of 17 residues. Germline V gene sequence: CDR1 MNHEY, CDR2 SMNVEV (reference sequence). The CDR3 spells CASSLSTLGPLNSPLHF.

V gene TRBV7-8 combines with J gene TRBJ2-7; TCRdb gives TRBD2 as the D gene, but with no DNA this cannot be confirmed. The CDR3 has 16 residues. Germline assignment: CDR1 SGHVS and CDR2 FQNEAQ. The CDR3 sequence: CASSLVGRQTPYEQYF.

The chain joins TRBV6-1 to TRBJ2-7. The CDR3 contains 13 residues. Germline V gene sequence: CDR1 MNHNS, CDR2 SASEGT. The CDR3: CASSVKVYYEQYF.

This chain links TRBV7-2 with TRBJ1-1; there is no DNA to check the TCRdb D call of TRBD1. From germline, CDR1 is SGHTA and CDR2 FQGNSA. There are 17 residues in the CDR3. CDR3 region: CASTFPQGAQFGRKAFF.